The following is a TCR beta chain sequence with its context. This clone was counted only a few times. The antigen this receptor binds is unknown. No per-base quality is available; no much larger clone lies one base away. This specimen belongs to a study of blood T cell repertoires in COVID-19 (dated by TCRdb to the early 2020s). Describing the broader study: Samples covering the acute and convalescent phases of COVID-19 were provided by collaborators in the United States, Italy and Spain. The prospective study material was composed of cDNA or gDNA derived from T cells, B-cell-depleted T cells, or PBMCs. Deeply sampled blood TCRbeta repertoires from subjects exposed to, actively infected with, or recovered from COVID-19 were included in the dataset. The repertoires were released in a freely available public database intended as a resource for research on the immune response to SARS-CoV-2. The samples were drawn from two sources: the first 160 participants of the ongoing ImmuneRACE study, and fewer than 1,500 subjects contributed by 6 global collaborators. The sample metadata nearly always contained a de-identified subject ID, COVID-19 status, age in years and sex. HLA class I and class II types, where available, came from metadata supplied by the sample provider rather than from assay-based typing. On the study overall, not on this receptor specifically: The amount of clinical and demographic metadata varied by source and participant and was provided uncurated.

The germline V gene provides CDR1 SGDLS and CDR2 YYNGEE. From its cysteine to its phenylalanine, the CDR3 spans 12 amino acids. Of the read, only the CDR3 DNA is kept; its 36 bases are in frame from base 1. The germline V and J ends show losses of 5 bases and 6 bases respectively, and no gene match explains 2 bases of the junction. TCRbeta CDR3 regions were amplified from genomic DNA by means of the immunoSEQ Assay, a bias-controlled multiplex PCR. The paper's processing steps were these. Nucleated cell counts per sample were estimated from amplification of reference gene primers within the assay. To quantify the absolute abundance of each unique TCRbeta CDR3 rearrangement, sequence reads were collapsed and filtered. Productive Simpson clonality was computed per sample as the square root of Simpson's diversity index over productive rearrangements. TCRdb retrieved this table from immuneACCESS and kept in-frame rearrangements only. Not all clones are present; in checked studies, unresolved V genes account for under half, and no reason is known for the remainder. V, J and clone size were drawn from that table, and D and trimming were deduced from the DNA. Across this sample there are about 300,000 clones, with around 90% seen only once. The ten largest clones capture roughly 5.3% of the sample.

Participants in the prospective study were enrolled through a virtual design, were aged roughly 18 to 95 years, and lived in 24 United States geographic areas. In the prospective study, participants were assigned to cohorts based on the clinical history participants reported in a screening survey and a study questionnaire. Recovered participants in ImmuneRACE Cohort 3 were defined as having two consecutive negative NP/OP PCR tests, clearance from a healthcare professional, or resolution of symptoms. Mobile phlebotomists in the prospective study collected whole blood, serum and a nasopharyngeal or oropharyngeal swab from every participant. Over an approximately 2-month period, participants in the prospective study had the option of providing additional blood draws and questionnaires. Before DNA extraction, prospective study blood samples were shipped either frozen or at room temperature.

The sequence was collected from a man aged 55-75 years who had recovered from COVID-19. The sample consisted of PBMCs or T cells enriched from blood (not recorded which). The rearrangement joined TRBV9 to TRBJ2-1; TRBD1 aligns with 7 central bases. The CDR3 has the sequence CASRGQFNEQFF. The DNA reads as follows: TGTGCCAGCAGGGGACAGTTCAATGAGCAGTTCTTC.